What follows are 14 T cell receptor beta chains derived from one specimen sequenced in a study of blood T cell repertoires in COVID-19. Generated by immunoSEQ multiplex PCR, the TCRdb table keeps only in-frame clones and is missing some. This table has under 200,000 clones, about nine tenths appearing once. Sequencing was carried out using peripheral blood. The receptors were sampled from a man between 65 and 80 years old with acute or convalescent COVID-19.

The rearrangement links TRBV29-1 to TRBJ1-1; 9 bases map to TRBD1. V dropped 6 bases and J dropped 4; count of bases not matched to a gene: 6. This CDR3 has 13 amino acids. Germline-derived CDR1 and CDR2 are SQVTM and ANQGSEA. The CDR3 coding sequence is TGCAGCGTAGAAAGGGACAGGGCCACTGAAGCTTTCTTT. It specifies CSVERDRATEAFF.

J is TRBJ2-7 and V is TRBV7-9, with D uncertain. CDR1 SEHNR and CDR2 FQNEAQ come from the germline V gene (reference sequence). V was trimmed by 5 bases and J by 6 bases, leaving 8 bases between them. The CDR3 contains 11 residues. The CDR3: CASSERSEQYF. CDR3 in DNA: TGTGCCAGCAGCGAAAGGAGCGAGCAGTACTTC.

The rearrangement joins TRBV28 to TRBJ2-3; TRBD2 might be the D (6 bases). The germline CDR1 and CDR2 sequences are MDHEN and SYDVKM. The V and J ends lost 2 bases and 0 bases respectively, with 12 bases between them. The CDR3 covers 16 residues. The CDR3, as DNA: TGTGCCAGCAGTTTAGGCCTAGCGTCAAGCACAGATACGCAGTATTTT. Its protein product is CASSLGLASSTDTQYF.

The chain carries TRBV9 and TRBJ2-7, with a weak D call TRBD2 (6 bases). In germline, CDR1 is SGDLS, CDR2 YYNGEE. V dropped 4 bases and J dropped 4 bases, with 21 bases sitting between them. The CDR3 sequence is 16 residues long. CDR3 residues: CASSPGVGGKLYEQYF. The CDR3 region has the DNA TGTGCCAGCAGCCCGGGAGTTGGCGGGAAGTTATACGAGCAGTACTTC.

V and J are TRBV7-3 and TRBJ1-6; weak D call: TRBD1 (5 bases). The CDR3 has 16 residues. Germline V gene sequence: CDR1 SGHTA, CDR2 FQGTGA. Trimming pared 0 bases from V and 5 bases from J, leaving 11 bases between. CDR3 DNA sequence: TGTGCCAGCAGCTTAACGTTCGCAGGGAATAATTCACCCCTCCACTTT. This codes for CASSLTFAGNNSPLHF.

This clone has a single count. The rearrangement joins TRBV5-5 to TRBJ2-1; D is perhaps TRBD1 (6 bases). CDR1 is SGHKS, CDR2 YYEKEE, per germline (reference sequence). The V and J ends lost 4 bases and 3 bases respectively, with 8 bases between them. The CDR3 sequence is 13 residues long. The CDR3 DNA follows: TGTGCCAGCAGCCGGACAGACTACAATGAGCAGTTCTTC. The encoded protein is CASSRTDYNEQFF.

The chain carries TRBV5-6 and TRBJ2-7; a weak D match, TRBD2 (6 bases). This CDR3 spans 13 amino acids. Trimming left V 3 bases short and J 4 bases short, with 11 bases between. Germline V gene sequence: CDR1 SGHDT, CDR2 YYEEEE. CDR3 in amino acids: CASSSGLRYEQYF. The DNA of the CDR3 is TGTGCCAGCAGCTCGGGACTCAGATACGAGCAGTACTTC.

The V and J genes are TRBV6-5 and TRBJ1-1; D is perhaps TRBD1 (6 bases). Germline V gene data show CDR1 as MNHEY and CDR2 as SVGAGI. With 6 bases removed from V and 1 base from J, the gap between germline ends came to 15 bases. The CDR3 consists of 15 residues. The chain's CDR3 is CASRRSQGSNTEAFF. CDR3 nucleotides: TGTGCCAGCAGGAGATCACAGGGTTCGAACACTGAAGCTTTCTTT.

The rearrangement uses TRBV7-8 and TRBJ1-1; the match to TRBD1 covers 10 bases. The ends lost 5 bases at V and 5 bases at J; junction bases unmatched: 5. The CDR3 is made up of 14 amino acids. Germline-derived CDR1 and CDR2 are SGHVS and FQNEAQ. Here the CDR3 DNA reads TGTGCCAGCAGCCCTTGGACAGGGGGGACTGAAGCTTTCTTT. Its translation is CASSPWTGGTEAFF.

The chain uses TRBV9 and TRBJ2-5; 11 bases line up with TRBD2. Germline V gives CDR1 SGDLS, CDR2 YYNGEE. This CDR3 has 15 amino acids. Trimming at V came to 0 bases and at J to 4 bases, leaving 2 bases not matched to a gene. CDR3 sequence (DNA): TGTGCCAGCAGCGTAGGTAGCGGGGGGGGAGAGACCCAGTACTTC. This codes for CASSVGSGGGETQYF.

This chain uses TRBV11-2 with TRBJ1-4, with TRBD1 matching 8 bases. J lost 3 bases, V lost 4 bases, and 7 bases had no gene match. The germline gives CDR1 SGHAT, CDR2 FQNNGV. The CDR3 contains 16 residues. CDR3 loop: CASSSPRGRPNEKLFF. DNA of the CDR3: TGTGCCAGCAGCTCCCCCAGGGGGCGGCCTAATGAAAAACTGTTTTTT.

The chain carries TRBV11-1 and TRBJ2-2; 9 nucleotides agree with TRBD1. The ends lost 5 bases at V and 2 bases at J; junction bases unmatched: 3. The germline V gene has CDR1 SGHAT and CDR2 FQDESV (reference sequence). The CDR3 loop spans 15 amino acids. In DNA, the CDR3 is TGTGCCAGCAGCGGACAGGGGATAAACACCGGGGAGCTGTTTTTT. Translation: CASSGQGINTGELFF.

The chain links TRBV30 to TRBJ1-2; D uncertain. From germline, CDR1 is GTSNPN and CDR2 SVGIG (reference sequence). CDR3 length: 12 residues. The V and J ends lost 6 bases and 2 bases respectively, with 10 bases between them. The CDR3 here is CACPQQNYGYTF. The CDR3 DNA reads as TGTGCCTGCCCGCAACAGAACTATGGCTACACCTTC.

The chain is built from TRBV27 and TRBJ2-7; D gene unclear. The CDR3 has 14 residues. Germline V gives CDR1 MNHEY, CDR2 SMNVEV (reference sequence). Between the trimmed V and J ends, which lost 0 bases and 6 bases, there was a span of 12 bases. The DNA for the CDR3 is TGTGCCAGCAGTTTATCCGGTCTAGGTCTCGAGCAGTACTTC. This sequence encodes CASSLSGLGLEQYF.